The 18 T cell receptor beta chains given below trace back to one sample, sequenced in a study of cytomegalovirus exposure and HLA in healthy donors. A multiplex PCR was run with 60 Vbeta primers and 13 Jbeta primers. The assay was immunoSEQ multiplex PCR, and TCRdb's table has in-frame clones only and misses some. The data hold approximately 150,000 clones, with about two thirds observed a single time. Sequencing was done on a sample of PBMCs. These receptor sequences come from a man aged 30 to 39 in good health and CMV-seropositive.

CDR3 loop: CASSPSSGSQEQYF. The CDR3, as DNA: TGCGCCAGCAGTCCCTCTAGCGGGAGTCAAGAGCAGTACTTC. The chain combines TRBV23-1 with TRBJ2-7, with 10 bases that match TRBD2. TRBV23-1 is given ORF status, its function remaining uncertain. This CDR3 has 14 amino acids. V dropped 4 bases and J dropped 7; count of bases not matched to a gene: 7.

The J gene is TRBJ2-5, the V gene TRBV13; TRBD2 matches at 7 bases. Germline CDR1 PRHDT, CDR2 FYEKMQ (reference sequence). The J segment lost 2 bases and the V segment lost 1 base, leaving 7 bases of the junction unmatched. This CDR3 has 16 residues. The CDR3 loop is CASSLEAGEEQETQYF. CDR3 sequence (DNA): TGTGCCAGCAGCTTAGAGGCGGGAGAGGAGCAAGAGACCCAGTACTTC. Looking up the rest from reference TRBV13 and TRBJ2-5 gives the full variable domain: AAGVIQSPRHLIKEKRETATLKCYPIPRHDTVYWYQQGPGQDPQFLISFYEKMQSDKGSIPDRFSAQQFSDYHSELNMSSLELGDSALYFCASSLEAGEEQETQYFGPGTRLLVL.

This clone was observed a few times. The V and J genes are TRBV9 and TRBJ2-1; 10 nucleotides agree with TRBD2. The germline V gene encodes CDR1 SGDLS and CDR2 YYNGEE. V shed 3 bases and J 0 bases; nucleotides not matched to a gene: 0. This CDR3 comprises 15 residues. The CDR3 DNA sequence: TGTGCCAGCAGCGCTAGCGGGAGCTCCTACAATGAGCAGTTCTTC. Its protein is CASSASGSSYNEQFF.

The chain combines TRBV28 with TRBJ2-7; possible D gene TRBD2, 5 bases. V was pared by 5 bases and J by 3 bases, with 11 bases between. CDR3 size: 13 residues. CDR1 MDHEN and CDR2 SYDVKM come from the germline V gene. In DNA, the CDR3 is TGTGCCAGCAGTAGCGGCTCATACTACGAGCAGTACTTC. Translating it yields CASSSGSYYEQYF.

The gene calls are TRBV25-1 and TRBJ2-1; the D gene is possibly TRBD2 (6 bases). V lost 0 bases and J lost 8, with 20 bases in between. Looked up from germline, CDR1 is MGHDK and CDR2 is SYGVNS. This CDR3 contains 17 residues. In DNA form, the CDR3 reads TGTGCCAGCAGTGAATATCCCCCCTCGGGGGAGCCCGATGAGCAGTTCTTC. Translated, it gives CASSEYPPSGEPDEQFF.

V gene TRBV19 combines with J gene TRBJ1-5; 7 nucleotides match TRBD1. CDR3 length: 16 amino acids. The junction had 11 bases not matched to a gene; V was cut back by 5 bases and J by 4 bases. Germline-derived CDR1 and CDR2 are LNHDA and SQIVND (reference sequence). The CDR3, as DNA: TGTGCCAGTAGTGCCCCGATGGGACAGCTTAATCAGCCCCAGCATTTT. Translated, it gives CASSAPMGQLNQPQHF.

The CDR3 loop reads CASTSPDRAPQNTEAFF. As DNA, the CDR3 is TGCGCCAGTACCTCTCCGGACAGGGCGCCCCAGAACACTGAAGCTTTCTTT. V is TRBV10-1 and J is TRBJ1-1; 8 bases match TRBD1. Germline CDR1 WNHNN, CDR2 SYGVQD (reference sequence). V was clipped by 9 bases and J by 1 base; unmatched bases: 16. The CDR3 loop spans 17 amino acids.

The chain is built from TRBV18 and TRBJ1-2; 7 bases are a match to TRBD1. The length of the CDR3 is 16 residues. The V and J ends lost 6 bases and 1 base, in that order; junction bases with no gene match: 11. The V gene's germline CDR1 is KGHSH and CDR2 LQKENI. CDR3 DNA sequence: TGTGCCAGCTCGGGGACAGTGGCGGTGGATAACTATGGCTACACCTTC. Translating gives CASSGTVAVDNYGYTF. The full variable domain, in which reference TRBV18 and TRBJ1-2 provide the parts outside the CDR3, is NAGVMQNPRHLVRRRGQEARLRCSPMKGHSHVYWYRQLPEEGLKFMVYLQKENIIDESGMPKERFSAEFPKEGPSILRIQQVVRGDSAAYFCASSGTVAVDNYGYTFGSGTRLTVV.

The chain carries TRBV30 and TRBJ1-2; 9 bases map to TRBD1. The germline V gene has CDR1 GTSNPN and CDR2 SVGIG (reference sequence). This CDR3 contains 14 residues. The J segment lost 7 bases and the V segment lost 7 bases, leaving 13 bases of the junction unmatched. In DNA, the CDR3 is TGTGCCTCTCAGCTCCGGGACAGGGTGCGTGGCTACACCTTC. Translated, it gives CASQLRDRVRGYTF.

This clone was seen a single time. The chain joins TRBV18 to TRBJ1-2; TRBD1 matches 8 bases. The CDR3 is 13 residues long. Germline CDR1 is KGHSH and CDR2 is LQKENI. V shed 6 bases, J shed 7 bases, and the junction held 7 bases outside the gene matches. CDR3 protein: CASSPTGESGYTF. The CDR3 DNA reads as TGTGCCAGCTCGCCGACAGGGGAGAGTGGCTACACCTTC. Full variable domain (rest looked up from reference TRBV18 and TRBJ1-2): NAGVMQNPRHLVRRRGQEARLRCSPMKGHSHVYWYRQLPEEGLKFMVYLQKENIIDESGMPKERFSAEFPKEGPSILRIQQVVRGDSAAYFCASSPTGESGYTFGSGTRLTVV.

This clone was found a few times. The chain recombines TRBV6-5 with TRBJ2-1; D is unclear. Germline V gene sequence: CDR1 MNHEY, CDR2 SVGAGI. This CDR3 spans 13 amino acids. Trimming stripped 2 bases from V and 12 bases from J, with 14 bases between. DNA of the CDR3: TGTGCCAGCAGTTACGGCCAGTTCTCAGTGCAGTTCTTC. It specifies CASSYGQFSVQFF.

CDR3 in amino acids: CASRTLGTDPLEQYF. The CDR3 coding sequence is TGTGCCAGCAGGACCCTAGGGACAGACCCCCTAGAGCAGTACTTC. The J gene is TRBJ2-5, the V gene TRBV6-1; TRBD1 matches 7 bases. Trimming at V came to 6 bases and at J to 11 bases, leaving 18 bases not matched to a gene. The CDR3 contains 15 residues. Germline V gene data show CDR1 as MNHNS and CDR2 as SASEGT.

This chain connects TRBV2 to TRBJ2-7; D is uncertain. The CDR3 is 13 amino acids. The V and J ends lost 8 bases and 3 bases respectively, with 14 bases between them. Germline V gene lookup returns CDR1 SNHLY and CDR2 FYNNEI. The CDR3 sequence is CASCRSLGYEQYF. DNA of the CDR3: TGTGCCAGCTGTCGGAGTTTGGGCTACGAGCAGTACTTC.

The rearrangement links TRBV6-1 to TRBJ2-2; 11 nucleotides align to TRBD2. V shed 11 bases and J 4 bases; nucleotides not matched to a gene: 9. CDR1 and CDR2 from the germline V gene are MNHNS and SASEGT. The CDR3 extends over 15 amino acids. CDR3 coding DNA: TGTGCCGGCAAACTCGGACTAGCGGGCACCGGGGAGCTGTTTTTT. Amino acids: CAGKLGLAGTGELFF.

This clone was recorded only once. An end of the junction differs from the germline gene, which may be a read error. Other DNA sequences in the same sample also yield this CDR3. The chain has TRBV2 and TRBJ2-7, with 8 bases aligning to TRBD1. The germline V gene has CDR1 SNHLY and CDR2 FYNNEI. CDR3 length: 13 residues. The CDR3 bases are TGTGCTAGCAGAGGGACAGGCGGCTACGAGCAGTACTTC. Amino acid sequence: CASRGTGGYEQYF.

V is TRBV5-1 and J is TRBJ2-1; 8 bases fit TRBD1. The germline V gene has CDR1 SGHRS and CDR2 YFSETQ. There are 16 residues in the CDR3. J lost 1 base, V lost 3 bases, and 6 bases had no gene match. The CDR3 sequence: CASSSSRQGSYNEQFF. The CDR3 coding sequence is TGCGCCAGCAGCTCCTCCCGACAGGGGTCCTACAATGAGCAGTTCTTC.

This clone was seen only a few times. J is TRBJ2-3 and V is TRBV5-1; 9 bases line up with TRBD2. Germline loops: CDR1 SGHRS, CDR2 YFSETQ. The CDR3 runs to 17 residues. The V segment lost 7 bases and the J segment 4 bases; nucleotides outside the gene matches: 16. The CDR3 protein is CASANLNSGSWSDTQYF. The CDR3 DNA follows: TGCGCCAGCGCTAATCTGAATAGCGGGAGTTGGTCAGATACGCAGTATTTT.

The V call is TRBV16, the J call TRBJ2-7; 7 nucleotides align to TRBD1. CDR3 size: 16 residues. V trimming: 1 base; J trimming: 2 bases; junction bases outside the gene matches: 8. The germline V gene encodes CDR1 KGHSY and CDR2 FQNENV. The CDR3 DNA sequence: TGTGCCAGCAGCCAATGGTGGGGGACAGAAGCCTACGAGCAGTACTTC. As protein: CASSQWWGTEAYEQYF.